One sample yielded the 3 T cell receptor beta chains listed below, sequenced in a study of T-cell reconstitution after alpha-beta-depleted transplantation in children. Library preparation (for TCRbeta) was performed with unique molecular identifiers. A single record per CDR3 protein comes from TCRdb applying MiXCR to the PCR reads. The sample consists of 450,000 to 600,000 distinct CDR3 sequences, 30% to 35% of them appearing once. Source: PBMCs from the stem cell graft donor, taken from the stem cell graft. Every receptor here comes from a human donor who donated a stem cell graft to a child with aplastic anemia.

V is TRBV7-6 and J is TRBJ2-7; possibly TRBD2 for D (6 bases). The germline CDR1 and CDR2 sequences are SGHVS and FNYEAQ. This CDR3 spans 15 amino acids. The germline V and J ends were trimmed by 5 bases and 6 bases, with 20 bases remaining between them. CDR3 DNA sequence: TGTGCCAGCAGCACCAGACAGTGGGGGGTCGGCGAGCAGTACTTC. Amino acid sequence: CASSTRQWGVGEQYF.

V usage is TRBV7-2 and J usage is TRBJ2-1; 11 positions match TRBD2. The germline gives CDR1 SGHTA, CDR2 FQGNSA. The CDR3 loop spans 17 amino acids. Losses at the gene ends were 0 bases for V and 7 bases for J; bases not matched to a gene: 8. CDR3: CASSLARASGRWNEQFF. The CDR3 nucleotides read TGTGCCAGCAGCTTAGCGCGGGCTAGCGGGAGGTGGAATGAGCAGTTCTTC.

The genes are TRBV7-2 and TRBJ1-5; D not certain. Germline lookup yields CDR1 SGHTA and CDR2 FQGNSA. Trimming stripped 4 bases from V and 6 bases from J, with 10 bases between. There are 13 residues in the CDR3. The CDR3 protein is CASSSVASQPQHF. The CDR3 DNA reads TGTGCCAGCAGCTCAGTGGCAAGTCAGCCCCAGCATTTT.